This paragraph reports one TCR beta chain. The target of this receptor is not known. The junction shows a germline mismatch at one end, possibly a read error. Profiling of TCR beta VDJ combinations and CDR3 sequences used genomic DNA as the template. An Illumina HiSeq 2000 was used for TCR repertoire sequencing. Per the source publication's procedure: Repertoire assessment relied on Simpson's diversity index, CDR3 size and DJ length profiles, and TRBV/TRBJ rearrangement plots. The most abundant DNA sequence in the deep sequencing data was taken as the immunodominant clone. CDR3 amino acid sequences were screened for sharing across subjects and compared with published repertoires and the VDJdb database. TCRdb trimmed public reads at Q25 via fastp, called clones via MiXCR and kept in-frame beta chains. For every CDR3 protein sequence, its rows merge into one entry that carries the most common genes and DNA. TCRdb assigned the V and J calls; the authors' analysis was not used. The sample includes approximately 220,000 distinct CDR3 sequences, with around 43% observed a single time. Jointly, the top ten make up over 7.5% of the sample.

The CDR3 has 14 amino acids, counting the end cysteine and phenylalanine. CDR3 DNA only is kept here, 42 bases in frame from base 1. CDR1 SGHTA and CDR2 FQGTGA were looked up in the germline V gene. The sample originates from a study of CD8+CD57+ T cells in acquired aplastic anemia (dated by TCRdb to the late 2010s). In the study overall: Extracted DNA from sorted CD4+ and CD8+ cells averaged about 3.4 ug, ranging from roughly 0.17 to 30 ug. CD8+CD57+ expansion was defined as frequency above the mean frequency observed in healthy subjects.

Findings and caveats that apply to the study as a whole: Between patients and healthy controls, no significant difference in CD8+ Simpson's diversity was found (P=0.060). Roughly 30 CD8+ CDR3 sequences were shared between patients and controls but appeared highly expressed in patients and within their immunodominant clones.

The patients picked for sequencing were ones in whom flow cytometry had shown an expansion of CD8+CD57+ cells. Severe acquired aplastic anemia was diagnosed in all patients according to International Study of Aplastic Anemia and Agranulocytosis and Camitta criteria. No patient had received any therapy when blood was sampled. In this study, sorted CD4+ and CD8+ T cells from the blood of healthy subjects and of severe aplastic anemia patients had their TCR repertoires deep-sequenced. In the USA, patient enrollment took place under clinicaltrials.gov protocols 00001620, 01623167, 00001397, 00071045, 00081523 and 00961064. Ficoll-Paque density gradient centrifugation was used to isolate peripheral blood mononuclear cells. Before DNA extraction, CD4+ and CD8+ T cells were sorted by FACS or by magnetic beads.

In this chain, TRBV7-3 is recombined with TRBJ2-1, with TRBD1 perhaps the D gene, on 6 matching bases. This receptor was taken from a human donor with aplastic anemia. The specimen was sorted CD4+, CD8+, or CD8+CD57+ T cells (not recorded which) from PBMCs. The DNA is as follows: TGTGCCAGCAGCTTAGTCGTTTGGGACAAAGAGCAGTTCTTC. Its translation is CASSLVVWDKEQFF.